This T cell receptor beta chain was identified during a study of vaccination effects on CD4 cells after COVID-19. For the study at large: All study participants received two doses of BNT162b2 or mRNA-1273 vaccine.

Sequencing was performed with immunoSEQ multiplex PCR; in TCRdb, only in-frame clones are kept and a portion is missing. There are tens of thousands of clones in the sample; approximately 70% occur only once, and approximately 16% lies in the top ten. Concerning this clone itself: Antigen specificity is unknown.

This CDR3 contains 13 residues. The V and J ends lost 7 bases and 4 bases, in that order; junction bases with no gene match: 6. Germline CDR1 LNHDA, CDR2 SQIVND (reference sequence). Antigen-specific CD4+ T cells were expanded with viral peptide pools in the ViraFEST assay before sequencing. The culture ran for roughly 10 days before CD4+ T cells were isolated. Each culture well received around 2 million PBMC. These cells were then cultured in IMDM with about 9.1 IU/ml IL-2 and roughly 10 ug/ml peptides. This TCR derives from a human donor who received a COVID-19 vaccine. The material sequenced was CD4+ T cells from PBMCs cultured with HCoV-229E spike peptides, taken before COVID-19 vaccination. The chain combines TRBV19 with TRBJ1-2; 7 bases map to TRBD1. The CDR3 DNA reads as TGTGCCAGTACTACCGGGACAGCCTATGGCTACACCTTC. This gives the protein CASTTGTAYGYTF.